The clone carrying this T cell receptor (beta chain) was found once. Repertoires were generated with immunoSEQ multiplex PCR, while TCRdb's copy carries only in-frame clones and drops some. This table has about 240,000 clones, over 80% appearing once. The data derive from a study of blood T cell repertoires in COVID-19. Germline V CDR1 and CDR2: LNHDA, SQIVND (reference sequence). CDR3 length equals 16 residues. Losses at the gene ends were 5 bases for V and 2 bases for J; bases not matched to a gene: 8. The chain is built from TRBV19 and TRBJ1-5, with TRBD1 identical over 8 bases. This clonotype originated in a woman aged 25 to 39 with acute COVID-19. The sequenced sample was PBMCs or T cells enriched from blood (not recorded which). CDR3 nucleotide sequence: TGTGCCAGTAGTTCGGCGACAGGGGATGGCAATCAGCCCCAGCATTTT. It specifies CASSSATGDGNQPQHF.